This record looks at one TCR beta chain sequence and its context. Antigen specificity is unknown. This record belongs to a study of T cells after yellow fever vaccination. Study-level findings and limits: Primary-vaccination clones mostly resurfaced post-booster (nearly 97% CD4, approximately 89% CD8). Contaminating bulk clonotypes could be abundant in FACS-sorted repertoires.

Universal primer sites and UMIs were introduced during 5'RACE template-switching synthesis of TCR cDNA. One entry per CDR3 protein, called by TCRdb with MiXCR from the 5' RACE reads. The sample includes 250,000 to 350,000 distinct CDR3 sequences, 8.7% seen only once; the top ten take 3% to 4%. Trimming took 5 bases from V and 4 from J; bases not matched to a gene: 12. CDR1 and CDR2 (germline): SGHTA, FQGNSA. This CDR3 comprises 16 residues. The receptor comes from a man between 18 and 29 years old who received the YFV17D yellow fever vaccine. The specimen was CD4+ T cells sorted from PBMCs, collected 5 days after the yellow fever booster vaccination. The chain employs TRBV7-2 and TRBJ2-3, with 7 bases lining up with TRBD2. The CDR3 loop is CASSLTSRLTSDTQYF. In DNA form, the CDR3 reads TGTGCCAGCAGCCTGACTAGCCGGTTAACTTCAGATACGCAGTATTTT.